One sample yielded the 29 T cell receptor beta chains listed below, sequenced in a study of CD8+CD57+ T cells in acquired aplastic anemia. Patients chosen for sequencing had CD8+CD57+ cells that had expanded, as shown by flow cytometry. CDR3 and TCR beta VDJ profiling relied on a genomic DNA template. TCRdb itself ran the reads through MiXCR, one entry per CDR3 protein. The repertoire holds tens of thousands of distinct CDR3 sequences, under 80% seen once, with roughly 80% in the top ten. Material: sorted CD4+, CD8+, or CD8+CD57+ T cells (not recorded which) from PBMCs. These receptors were collected from a human donor with aplastic anemia.

This clonotype was counted a single time. This chain uses TRBV6-1 with TRBJ2-7; D might be TRBD2 (5 bases). The CDR3 runs 15 residues. From germline, CDR1 is MNHNS and CDR2 SASEGT. V was clipped by 3 bases and J by 0 bases, with 12 bases between them. The CDR3 DNA follows: TGTGCCAGCAGTGACCAACGGAGCGGCTCCTACGAGCAGTACTTC. It yields the protein CASSDQRSGSYEQYF.

The rearrangement links TRBV29-1 to TRBJ1-5, with unresolved D. This CDR3 has 14 residues. Trimming took 4 bases from V and 0 from J, leaving 10 bases between them. Germline V gene lookup returns CDR1 SQVTM and CDR2 ANQGSEA. The CDR3 loop reads CSVATGYSNQPQHF. The CDR3 nucleotides are TGCAGCGTTGCGACTGGGTATAGCAATCAGCCCCAGCATTTT.

The chain couples TRBV19 to TRBJ2-6, with 8 bases identical to TRBD1. The CDR3 runs to 16 residues. CDR1 is LNHDA, CDR2 SQIVND, per germline (reference sequence). V gave up 3 bases and J gave up 4 bases; unmatched junction bases: 5. The CDR3 sequence: CASSMGQASGANVLTF. The CDR3 bases are TGTGCCAGTAGTATGGGACAGGCGTCAGGGGCCAACGTCCTGACTTTC.

V gene TRBV25-1 combines with J gene TRBJ2-2; 9 bases agree with TRBD2. CDR3 length: 14 amino acids. The germline V gene has CDR1 MGHDK and CDR2 SYGVNS. V was pared by 6 bases and J by 4 bases, with 3 bases of the junction left unmatched. CDR3 DNA sequence: TGTGCCAGCAGGCGGGGGGGTAGCACCGGGGAGCTGTTTTTT. Its translation: CASRRGGSTGELFF.

J is TRBJ2-7 and V is TRBV5-4, with D possibly matching TRBD2 (6 bases). Trimming took off 4 bases at V and 0 bases at J, with 11 bases between the two ends. This CDR3 spans 14 amino acids. CDR1 is SGHNT, CDR2 YYREEE, per germline (reference sequence). The CDR3 is CASSPYGGSYEQYF. The CDR3 DNA sequence: TGTGCCAGCAGCCCGTACGGGGGCTCCTACGAGCAGTACTTC.

Many counts were recorded for this clonotype. V gene TRBV19 combines with J gene TRBJ1-4; D unresolved. Trimming left V 6 bases short and J 6 bases short, with 23 bases between. Germline V gene data show CDR1 as LNHDA and CDR2 as SQIVND (reference sequence). The CDR3 has 17 residues. The CDR3 spells CASSSGPSFWGDEKLFF. The CDR3, as DNA: TGTGCCAGTAGCTCGGGCCCCAGTTTTTGGGGTGATGAAAAACTGTTTTTT.

This clonotype has only a few counts. The rearrangement links TRBV7-9 to TRBJ2-7; D remains ambiguous. V dropped 3 bases and J dropped 3 bases, with 9 bases sitting between them. Germline CDR1 and CDR2: SEHNR and FQNEAQ (reference sequence). The CDR3 has 13 residues. CDR3 sequence: CASSFSLNYEQYF. DNA for the CDR3: TGTGCCAGCAGCTTTTCTCTCAACTACGAGCAGTACTTC.

This clonotype was counted many times. The V call is TRBV15, the J call TRBJ2-6, with unresolved D. The CDR3 runs 14 residues. The germline V gene has CDR1 LNHNV and CDR2 YYDKDF (reference sequence). V was trimmed by 7 bases and J by 2 bases, leaving 9 bases between them. The CDR3 sequence is CATKLGTGANVLTF. In DNA, the CDR3 is TGTGCCACCAAACTTGGGACTGGGGCCAACGTCCTGACTTTC.

This clonotype has at least ten counts. The chain joins TRBV28 to TRBJ2-7, with D perhaps matching TRBD2 (7 bases). CDR1 and CDR2 (germline): MDHEN, SYDVKM. CDR3 size: 16 residues. V was cut by 1 base and J by 4 bases, with 17 bases left in between. CDR3 DNA sequence: TGTGCCAGCAGTTTATTGAGGGGGAGCGGGGCTTACGAGCAGTACTTC. It yields the protein CASSLLRGSGAYEQYF.

This clonotype was counted between two and nine times. This rearrangement joins TRBV2 to TRBJ1-5; the match to TRBD1 covers 10 bases. V dropped 6 bases and J dropped 3; count of bases not matched to a gene: 5. The CDR3 spans 15 residues. Germline loops: CDR1 SNHLY, CDR2 FYNNEI. CDR3 sequence: CASRTGGVVNQPQHF. The CDR3 DNA reads as TGTGCCAGCAGGACAGGGGGCGTTGTCAATCAGCCCCAGCATTTT.

This sequence joins TRBV7-6 and TRBJ2-1; no clear D. The CDR3 sequence is 12 residues long. CDR1 is SGHVS and CDR2 is FNYEAQ in the germline V gene. Trimming pared 1 base from V and 10 bases from J, leaving 8 bases between. CDR3 residues: CASSLVPREQFF. The DNA for the CDR3 is TGTGCCAGCAGCTTAGTCCCCCGGGAGCAGTTCTTC.

The V gene is TRBV24-1, the J gene TRBJ2-3; a weak D match, TRBD2 (6 bases). Per the germline V gene, CDR1 is KGHDR and CDR2 is SFDVKD. V lost 0 bases and J 0 bases, leaving 12 bases between the germline ends. The CDR3 spans 17 residues. The CDR3 loop is CATSDLPGTPSTDTQYF. In DNA form, the CDR3 reads TGTGCCACCAGTGATTTGCCCGGGACTCCAAGCACAGATACGCAGTATTTT.

V and J are TRBV24-1 and TRBJ1-2, with D hard to call. Germline assignment: CDR1 KGHDR and CDR2 SFDVKD. Trimming removed 3 bases at V and 3 bases at J, with 7 bases between. This CDR3 spans 13 amino acids. CDR3 sequence (DNA): TGTGCCACCAGTGATCGCCTCGACTATGGCTACACCTTC. Protein: CATSDRLDYGYTF.

This clonotype occurred many times. This rearrangement joins TRBV4-1 to TRBJ2-7, with TRBD1 identical over 7 bases. J gave up 5 bases and V 1 base, and 8 bases lay outside the gene matches. This CDR3 contains 15 residues. In germline, CDR1 is MGHRA, CDR2 YSYEKL. The CDR3 region is CASSQGSGQLDEQYF. The DNA for the CDR3 is TGCGCCAGCAGCCAAGGATCGGGACAGCTCGACGAGCAGTACTTC.

The chain has TRBV7-9 and TRBJ1-4; TRBD1 might be the D (6 bases). Germline V gene data show CDR1 as SEHNR and CDR2 as FQNEAQ (reference sequence). Trimming shortened V by 0 bases and J by 4 bases, and 9 bases separated the two germline ends. The CDR3 covers 15 residues. CDR3 DNA sequence: TGTGCCAGCAGCTTAGCGGGGGCGGGTAATGAAAAACTGTTTTTT. Translation: CASSLAGAGNEKLFF.

This clonotype appeared many times. The genes are TRBV19 and TRBJ1-1; D is uncertain. This CDR3 comprises 15 residues. Germline CDR1 and CDR2: LNHDA and SQIVND (reference sequence). Deletions cut 0 bases from V and 6 bases from J, with 14 bases between. CDR3 region: CASSIEGTRFSEAFF. The CDR3 DNA sequence: TGTGCCAGTAGTATAGAGGGTACTCGCTTCTCTGAAGCTTTCTTT.

This clonotype showed up just a few times. Given a much more abundant clone one base away, this may be a read error. The rearrangement uses TRBV7-9 and TRBJ2-7; D ambiguous. Germline values: CDR1 SEHNR, CDR2 FQNEAQ (reference sequence). The CDR3 is 13 residues long. The V end lost 1 base, the J end lost 3 bases, and 7 bases lay between the germline ends. The CDR3 bases are TGTGCCAGCAGCTTAGGGCAGTTCTACGAGCAGTACTTC. Amino acid sequence: CASSLGQFYEQYF.

The rearrangement links TRBV7-6 to TRBJ2-3; no definite D call. V lost 1 base and J 2 bases, leaving 4 bases between the germline ends. The length of the CDR3 is 13 residues. CDR1 and CDR2 from the germline V gene are SGHVS and FNYEAQ. The CDR3 coding sequence is TGTGCCAGCAGCTTAGGTATCACAGATACGCAGTATTTT. Translation: CASSLGITDTQYF.

The table lists this clonotype with a few counts. Here the CDR3 DNA reads TGTGCCAGCAGCTTATACTTGACGTACGAGCAGTACTTC. Its protein product is CASSLYLTYEQYF. The rearrangement uses TRBV7-2 and TRBJ2-7; no reliable D call. Germline lookup yields CDR1 SGHTA and CDR2 FQGNSA. The CDR3 is made up of 13 amino acids. V was shortened by 2 bases and J by 4 bases, with 9 bases between the two germline ends.

The rearrangement links TRBV24-1 to TRBJ2-3; 7 bases line up with TRBD2. The CDR3 has 15 residues. Trimming at V came to 3 bases and at J to 8 bases, leaving 10 bases not matched to a gene. CDR1 and CDR2 from the germline V gene are KGHDR and SFDVKD. The CDR3: CATSDPAGYGRTQYF. CDR3 nucleotide sequence: TGTGCCACCAGTGATCCAGCGGGATACGGACGTACGCAGTATTTT.

A few counts support this clonotype. CDR3: CAISGTGTDNSPLHF. In DNA form, the CDR3 reads TGTGCCATCAGTGGGACCGGGACAGACAATTCACCCCTCCACTTT. This sequence joins TRBV10-3 and TRBJ1-6, with TRBD1 matching over 7 bases. With V trimmed by 4 bases and J by 7 bases, 7 bases remained unmatched. The CDR3 has 15 residues. Germline CDR1 reads ENHRY; CDR2 reads SYGVKD.

J is TRBJ2-5 and V is TRBV7-8; no clear D gene. V shed 0 bases and J shed 4 bases, with 15 bases lying between them. The germline V gene has CDR1 SGHVS and CDR2 FQNEAQ. This CDR3 has 16 amino acids. The CDR3 spells CASSLARSGLGETQYF. CDR3 nucleotides: TGTGCCAGCAGCTTAGCGCGTAGTGGGCTGGGAGAGACCCAGTACTTC.

CDR3 in amino acids: CAISDGDMNTGELFF. CDR3 DNA: TGTGCCATCAGTGATGGCGACATGAATACCGGGGAGCTGTTTTTT. The V call is TRBV10-3, the J call TRBJ2-2; D unclear. Trimming pared 3 bases from V and 5 bases from J, leaving 13 bases between. The CDR3 extends over 15 amino acids. In germline, CDR1 is ENHRY, CDR2 SYGVKD.

This chain connects TRBV2 to TRBJ1-1; the D is unclear. The germline V and J ends were trimmed by 6 bases and 5 bases, with 4 bases remaining between them. This CDR3 contains 10 residues. The germline V gene encodes CDR1 SNHLY and CDR2 FYNNEI. The CDR3 here is CASRRTEAFF. The CDR3 bases are TGTGCCAGCAGGAGGACTGAAGCTTTCTTT.

The genes are TRBV15 and TRBJ2-1; 7 nucleotides agree with TRBD1. Germline CDR1 is LNHNV and CDR2 is YYDKDF (reference sequence). Trimming took 0 bases from V and 4 from J; bases not matched to a gene: 6. CDR3 length: 16 residues. CDR3 nucleotide sequence: TGTGCCACCAGCAGAGACGCCGGGACAGAGTACAATGAGCAGTTCTTC. Its translation: CATSRDAGTEYNEQFF. Using reference TRBV15 and TRBJ2-1 for the parts outside the CDR3, the full variable domain is DAMVIQNPRYQVTQFGKPVTLSCSQTLNHNVMYWYQQKSSQAPKLLFHYYDKDFNNEADTPDNFQSRRPNTSFCFLDIRSPGLGDTAMYLCATSRDAGTEYNEQFFGPGTRLTVL.

This clonotype is a singleton in its sample. V and J are TRBV3-1 and TRBJ2-7, with 7 bases identical to TRBD2. Germline-derived CDR1 and CDR2 are LGHDT and YNNKEL (reference sequence). The trim removed 1 base at V and 4 bases at J, leaving 7 bases unmatched. The CDR3 is 15 residues long. The CDR3 bases are TGTGCCAGCAGCCAAGCGCCAGCGGGGTTTTACGAGCAGTACTTC. It specifies CASSQAPAGFYEQYF.

With respect to this clonotype: A read error may produce the germline difference seen at one junction end. The chain carries TRBV7-7 and TRBJ2-7, with TRBD2 matching over 11 bases. The germline V gene encodes CDR1 SSHAT and CDR2 FNYEAQ (reference sequence). There are 13 residues in the CDR3. CDR3 in DNA: TGTGCTAGCAGCTTAGCGGGAGGGAAGGAGCAGTACTTC. It is translated as CASSLAGGKEQYF.

The V gene is TRBV5-1, the J gene TRBJ1-1; 7 bases are shared with TRBD1. This CDR3 has 13 amino acids. CDR1 is SGHRS, CDR2 YFSETQ, per germline. V dropped 0 bases and J dropped 8; count of bases not matched to a gene: 4. The CDR3 DNA is TGCGCCAGCAGCTTGGGGGAGACAGGGGAAGCTTTCTTT. This codes for CASSLGETGEAFF.

This clonotype was picked up one time. This chain joins TRBV7-9 and TRBJ1-1; weak D call: TRBD1 (5 bases). CDR3 length equals 12 residues. Trimming took 5 bases from V and 8 from J, leaving 12 bases between them. Per germline, CDR1 SEHNR and CDR2 FQNEAQ (reference sequence). In DNA form, the CDR3 reads TGTGCCAGCAGCCCGGGACGGCTCGAAGCTTTCTTT. It encodes CASSPGRLEAFF.